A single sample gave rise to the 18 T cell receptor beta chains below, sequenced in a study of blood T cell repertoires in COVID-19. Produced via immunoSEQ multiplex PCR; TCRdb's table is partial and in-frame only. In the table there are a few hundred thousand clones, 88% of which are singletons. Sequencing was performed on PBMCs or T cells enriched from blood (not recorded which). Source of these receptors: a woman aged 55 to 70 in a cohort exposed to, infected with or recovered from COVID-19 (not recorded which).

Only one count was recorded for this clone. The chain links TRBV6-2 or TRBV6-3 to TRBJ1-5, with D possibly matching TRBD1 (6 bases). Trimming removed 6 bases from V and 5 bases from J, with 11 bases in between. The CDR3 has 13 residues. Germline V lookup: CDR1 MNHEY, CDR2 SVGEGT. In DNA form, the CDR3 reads TGTGCCAGCAGCAGGGGAATAGATCAGCCCCAGCATTTT. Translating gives CASSRGIDQPQHF.

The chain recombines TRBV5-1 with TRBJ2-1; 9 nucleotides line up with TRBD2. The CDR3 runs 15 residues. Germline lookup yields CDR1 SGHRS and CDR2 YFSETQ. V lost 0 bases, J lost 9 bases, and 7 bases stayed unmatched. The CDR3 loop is CASSLAGFSGSEQFF. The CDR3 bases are TGCGCCAGCAGCTTGGCCGGTTTTAGCGGGAGTGAGCAGTTCTTC.

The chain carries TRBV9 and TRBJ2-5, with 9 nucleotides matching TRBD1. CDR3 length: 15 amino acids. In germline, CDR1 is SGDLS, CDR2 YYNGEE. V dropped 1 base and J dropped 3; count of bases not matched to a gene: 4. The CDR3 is CASSVSGTGKETQYF. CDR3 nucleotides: TGTGCCAGCAGCGTAAGCGGGACAGGGAAAGAGACCCAGTACTTC. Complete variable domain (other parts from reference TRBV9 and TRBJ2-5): DSGVTQTPKHLITATGQRVTLRCSPRSGDLSVYWYQQSLDQGLQFLIQYYNGEERAKGNILERFSAQQFPDLHSELNLSSLELGDSALYFCASSVSGTGKETQYFGPGTRLLVL.

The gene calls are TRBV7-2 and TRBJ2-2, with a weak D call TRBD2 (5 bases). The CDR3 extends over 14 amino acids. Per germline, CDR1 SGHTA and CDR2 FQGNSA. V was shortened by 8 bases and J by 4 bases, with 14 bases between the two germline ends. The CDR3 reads CASRGRLGTGELFF. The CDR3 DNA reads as TGTGCCAGCCGAGGGCGCCTAGGCACCGGGGAGCTGTTTTTT. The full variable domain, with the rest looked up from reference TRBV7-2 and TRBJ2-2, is GAGVSQSPSNKVTEKGKDVELRCDPISGHTALYWYRQSLGQGLEFLIYFQGNSAPDKSGLPSDRFSAERTGGSVSTLTIQRTQQEDSAVYLCASRGRLGTGELFFGEGSRLTVL.

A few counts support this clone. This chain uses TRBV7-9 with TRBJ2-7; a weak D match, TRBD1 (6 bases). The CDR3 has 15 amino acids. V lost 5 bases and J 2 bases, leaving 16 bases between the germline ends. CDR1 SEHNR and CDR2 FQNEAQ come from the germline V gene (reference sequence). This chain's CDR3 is CASSQRRDKPYEQYF. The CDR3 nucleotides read TGTGCCAGCAGCCAGCGCCGGGACAAGCCCTACGAGCAGTACTTC.

The CDR3, as DNA: TGTGCCAGCAGCTTGTCGCGGGCAGGGGGCGCCGAGCAGTACTTC. This encodes CASSLSRAGGAEQYF. The genes are TRBV5-4 and TRBJ2-7, with TRBD1 matching 8 bases. V was clipped by 1 base and J by 6 bases; unmatched bases: 9. From germline, CDR1 is SGHNT and CDR2 YYREEE (reference sequence). CDR3 length equals 15 residues.

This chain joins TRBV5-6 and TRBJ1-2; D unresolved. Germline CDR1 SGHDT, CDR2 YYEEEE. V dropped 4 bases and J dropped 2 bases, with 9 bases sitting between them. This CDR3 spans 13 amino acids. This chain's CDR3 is CASSLDQNYGYTF. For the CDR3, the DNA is TGTGCCAGCAGCCTCGATCAGAACTATGGCTACACCTTC.

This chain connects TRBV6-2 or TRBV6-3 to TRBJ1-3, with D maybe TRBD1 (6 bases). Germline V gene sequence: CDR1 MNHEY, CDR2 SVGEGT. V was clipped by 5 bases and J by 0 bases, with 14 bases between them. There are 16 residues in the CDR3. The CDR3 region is CASSPSTGVSGNTIYF. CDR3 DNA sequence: TGTGCCAGCAGTCCGTCGACAGGAGTCTCTGGAAACACCATATATTTT.

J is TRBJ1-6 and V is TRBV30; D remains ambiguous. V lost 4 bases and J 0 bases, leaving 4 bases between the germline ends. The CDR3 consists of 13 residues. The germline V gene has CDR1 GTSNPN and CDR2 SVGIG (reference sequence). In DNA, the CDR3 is TGTGCCTGGATGAGCTCCTATAATTCACCCCTCCACTTT. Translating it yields CAWMSSYNSPLHF.

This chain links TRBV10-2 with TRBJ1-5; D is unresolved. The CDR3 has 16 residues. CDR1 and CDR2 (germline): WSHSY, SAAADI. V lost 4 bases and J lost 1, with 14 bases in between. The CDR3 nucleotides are TGCGCCAGCAGTGCCGACTGGGTTAAGAGCAATCAGCCCCAGCATTTT. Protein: CASSADWVKSNQPQHF.

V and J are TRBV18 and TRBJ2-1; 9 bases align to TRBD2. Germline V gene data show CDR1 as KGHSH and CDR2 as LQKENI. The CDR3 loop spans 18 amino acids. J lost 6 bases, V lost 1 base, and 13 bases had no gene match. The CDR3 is CASSPRSGTSLISNEQFF. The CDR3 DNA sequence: TGTGCCAGCTCACCACGCTCCGGGACTAGCCTAATTTCCAATGAGCAGTTCTTC.

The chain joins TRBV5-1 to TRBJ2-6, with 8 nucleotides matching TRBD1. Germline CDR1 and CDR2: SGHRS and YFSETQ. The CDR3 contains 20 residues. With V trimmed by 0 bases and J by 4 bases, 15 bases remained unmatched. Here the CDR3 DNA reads TGCGCCAGCAGCTTGGTCATTAAGGACAGGGCACGCAGGGGGGCCAACGTCCTGACTTTC. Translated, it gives CASSLVIKDRARRGANVLTF. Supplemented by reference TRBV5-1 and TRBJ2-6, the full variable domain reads KAGVTQTPRYLIKTRGQQVTLSCSPISGHRSVSWYQQTPGQGLQFLFEYFSETQRNKGNFPGRFSGRQFSNSRSEMNVSTLELGDSALYLCASSLVIKDRARRGANVLTFGAGSRLTVL.

CDR3 in DNA: TGTGCCAGCTCACCAGGGGCAGACAACACTGAAGCTTTCTTT. Its translation is CASSPGADNTEAFF. The rearrangement joins TRBV18 to TRBJ1-1, with D tentatively TRBD1 (5 bases). The CDR3 totals 14 residues. CDR1 KGHSH and CDR2 LQKENI come from the germline V gene. Trimming took 2 bases from V and 2 from J, leaving 9 bases between them.

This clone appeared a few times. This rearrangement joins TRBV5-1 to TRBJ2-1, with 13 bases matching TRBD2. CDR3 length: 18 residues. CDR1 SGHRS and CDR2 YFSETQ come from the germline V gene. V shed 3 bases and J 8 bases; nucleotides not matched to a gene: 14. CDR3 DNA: TGCGCCAGCAGCTATACTAGCGGGAGGGCCCTCGGGGAGGATGAGCAGTTCTTC. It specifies CASSYTSGRALGEDEQFF.

This chain's CDR3 is CASSISTGTNEKLFF. The CDR3 nucleotides are TGTGCCAGTAGTATATCGACAGGGACTAATGAAAAACTGTTTTTT. The rearrangement links TRBV19 to TRBJ1-4; 7 bases are shared with TRBD1. Trimming took 2 bases from V and 2 from J; bases not matched to a gene: 2. The CDR3 runs to 15 residues. Germline V gene lookup returns CDR1 LNHDA and CDR2 SQIVND (reference sequence).

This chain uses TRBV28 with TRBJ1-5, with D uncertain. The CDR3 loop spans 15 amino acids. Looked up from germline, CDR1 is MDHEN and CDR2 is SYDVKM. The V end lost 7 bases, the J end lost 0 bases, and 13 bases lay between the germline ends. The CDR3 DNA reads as TGTGCCAGCATCTTAATTCCTAATAGCAATCAGCCCCAGCATTTT. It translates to CASILIPNSNQPQHF.

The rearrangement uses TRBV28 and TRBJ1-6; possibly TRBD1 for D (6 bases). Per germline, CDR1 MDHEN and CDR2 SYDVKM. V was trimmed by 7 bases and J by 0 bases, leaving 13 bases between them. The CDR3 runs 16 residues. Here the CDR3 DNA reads TGTGCCAGCACTCAGACAGGACCCTCCTATAATTCACCCCTCCACTTT. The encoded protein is CASTQTGPSYNSPLHF.

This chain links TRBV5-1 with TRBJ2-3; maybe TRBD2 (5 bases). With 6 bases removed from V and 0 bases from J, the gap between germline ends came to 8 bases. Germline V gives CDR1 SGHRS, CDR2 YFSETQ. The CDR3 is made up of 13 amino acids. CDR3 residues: CASNEGSTDTQYF. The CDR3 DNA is TGCGCCAGCAACGAGGGAAGCACAGATACGCAGTATTTT.